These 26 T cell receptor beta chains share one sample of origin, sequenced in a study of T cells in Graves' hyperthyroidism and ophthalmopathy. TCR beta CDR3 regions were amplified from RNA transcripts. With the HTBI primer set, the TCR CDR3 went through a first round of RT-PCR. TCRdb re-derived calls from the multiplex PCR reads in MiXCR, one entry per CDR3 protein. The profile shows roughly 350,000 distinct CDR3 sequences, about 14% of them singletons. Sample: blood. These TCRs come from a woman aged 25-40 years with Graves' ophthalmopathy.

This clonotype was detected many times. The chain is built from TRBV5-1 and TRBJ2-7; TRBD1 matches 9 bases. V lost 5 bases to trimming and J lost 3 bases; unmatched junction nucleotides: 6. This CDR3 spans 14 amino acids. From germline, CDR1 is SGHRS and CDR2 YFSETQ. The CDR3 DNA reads TGCGCCAGCAGAGGTGGGACAGGGTACTACGAGCAGTACTTC. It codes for CASRGGTGYYEQYF.

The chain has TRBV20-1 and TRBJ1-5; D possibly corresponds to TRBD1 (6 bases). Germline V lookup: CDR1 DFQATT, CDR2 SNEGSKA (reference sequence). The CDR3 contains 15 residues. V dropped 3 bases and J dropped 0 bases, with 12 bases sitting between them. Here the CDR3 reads CSARDRQDSNQPQHF. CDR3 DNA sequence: TGCAGTGCTAGGGATAGACAGGATAGCAATCAGCCCCAGCATTTT.

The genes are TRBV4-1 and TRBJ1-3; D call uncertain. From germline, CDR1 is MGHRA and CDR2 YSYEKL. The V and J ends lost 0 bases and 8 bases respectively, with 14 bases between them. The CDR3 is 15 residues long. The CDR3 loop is CASSQEGRGGDTIYF. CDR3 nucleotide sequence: TGCGCCAGCAGCCAAGAGGGCCGAGGAGGAGACACCATATATTTT.

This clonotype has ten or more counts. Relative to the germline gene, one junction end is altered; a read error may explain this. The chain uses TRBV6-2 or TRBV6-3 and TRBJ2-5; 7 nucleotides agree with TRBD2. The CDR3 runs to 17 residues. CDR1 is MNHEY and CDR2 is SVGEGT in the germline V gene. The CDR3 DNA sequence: TGTGCCAGCAGTTACCCTGTACCGCGGGGGACCGAAGAAACCCAGTACTTC. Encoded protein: CASSYPVPRGTEETQYF.

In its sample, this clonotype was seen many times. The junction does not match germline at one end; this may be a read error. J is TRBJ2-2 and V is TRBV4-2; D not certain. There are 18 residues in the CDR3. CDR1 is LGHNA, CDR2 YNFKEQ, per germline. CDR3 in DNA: TGTGCCAGCAGCCAAGCCCACCGAACAATCGCGAACGCCGGGGAGCTGTTTTTT. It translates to CASSQAHRTIANAGELFF.

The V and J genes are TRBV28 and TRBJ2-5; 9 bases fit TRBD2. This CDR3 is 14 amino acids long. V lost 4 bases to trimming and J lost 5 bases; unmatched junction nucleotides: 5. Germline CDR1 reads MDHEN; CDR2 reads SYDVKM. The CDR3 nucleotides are TGTGCCAGCAGTTCACTAGCGGGCGCGGAGACCCAGTACTTC. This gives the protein CASSSLAGAETQYF.

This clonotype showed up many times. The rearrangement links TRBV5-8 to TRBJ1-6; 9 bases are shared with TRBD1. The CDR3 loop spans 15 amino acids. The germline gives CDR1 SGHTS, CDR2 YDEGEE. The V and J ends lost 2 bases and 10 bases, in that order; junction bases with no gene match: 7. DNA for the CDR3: TGTGCCAGCAGCTTCTTGGACAGGGGATTATCACCCCTCCACTTT. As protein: CASSFLDRGLSPLHF.

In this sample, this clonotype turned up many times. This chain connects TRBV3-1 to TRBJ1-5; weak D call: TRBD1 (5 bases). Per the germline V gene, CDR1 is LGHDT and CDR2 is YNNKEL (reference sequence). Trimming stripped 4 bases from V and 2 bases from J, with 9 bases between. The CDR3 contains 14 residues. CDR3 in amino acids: CASSPWGGNQPQHF. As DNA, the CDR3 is TGTGCCAGCAGCCCCTGGGGCGGCAATCAGCCCCAGCATTTT.

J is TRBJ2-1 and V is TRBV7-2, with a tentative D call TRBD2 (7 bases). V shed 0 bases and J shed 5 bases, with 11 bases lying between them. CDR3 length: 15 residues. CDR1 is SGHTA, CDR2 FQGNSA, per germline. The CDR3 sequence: CASSLAAGADNEQFF. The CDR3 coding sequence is TGTGCCAGCAGCTTAGCGGCGGGGGCCGACAATGAGCAGTTCTTC.

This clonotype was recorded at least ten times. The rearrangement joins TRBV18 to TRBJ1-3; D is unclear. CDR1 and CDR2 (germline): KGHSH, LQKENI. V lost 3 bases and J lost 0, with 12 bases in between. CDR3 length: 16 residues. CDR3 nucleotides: TGTGCCAGCTCACCCACGACTTTCTACTCTGGAAACACCATATATTTT. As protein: CASSPTTFYSGNTIYF. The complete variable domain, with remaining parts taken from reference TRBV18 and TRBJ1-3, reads NAGVMQNPRHLVRRRGQEARLRCSPMKGHSHVYWYRQLPEEGLKFMVYLQKENIIDESGMPKERFSAEFPKEGPSILRIQQVVRGDSAAYFCASSPTTFYSGNTIYFGEGSWLTVV.

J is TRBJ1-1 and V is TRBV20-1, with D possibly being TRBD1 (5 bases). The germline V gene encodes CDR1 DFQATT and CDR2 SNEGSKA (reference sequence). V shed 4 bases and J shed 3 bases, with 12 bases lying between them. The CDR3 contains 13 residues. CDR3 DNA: TGCAGTGCTAAGGGCGGGGGGGACACTGAAGCTTTCTTT. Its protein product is CSAKGGGDTEAFF.

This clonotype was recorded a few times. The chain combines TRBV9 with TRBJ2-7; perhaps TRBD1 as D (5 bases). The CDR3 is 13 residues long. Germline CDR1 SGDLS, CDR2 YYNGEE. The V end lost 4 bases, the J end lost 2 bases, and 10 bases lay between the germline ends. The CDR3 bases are TGTGCCAGCAGCCAGGGAACTCCCTACGAGCAGTACTTC. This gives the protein CASSQGTPYEQYF.

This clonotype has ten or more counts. CDR3 residues: CASSERGLETQYF. CDR3 bases: TGTGCCAGCAGTGAAAGGGGGCTAGAGACCCAGTACTTC. The chain has TRBV2 and TRBJ2-5; the match to TRBD1 covers 7 bases. CDR3 length equals 13 residues. The germline V gene has CDR1 SNHLY and CDR2 FYNNEI. The J segment lost 4 bases and the V segment lost 2 bases, leaving 1 base of the junction unmatched.

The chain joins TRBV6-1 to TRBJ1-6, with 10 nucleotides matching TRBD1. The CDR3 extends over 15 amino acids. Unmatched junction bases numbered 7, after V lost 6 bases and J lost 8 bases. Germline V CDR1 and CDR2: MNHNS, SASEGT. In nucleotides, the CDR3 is TGTGCCAGCAGAAACGAAGGGACAGGGGATTCACCCCTCCACTTT. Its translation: CASRNEGTGDSPLHF.

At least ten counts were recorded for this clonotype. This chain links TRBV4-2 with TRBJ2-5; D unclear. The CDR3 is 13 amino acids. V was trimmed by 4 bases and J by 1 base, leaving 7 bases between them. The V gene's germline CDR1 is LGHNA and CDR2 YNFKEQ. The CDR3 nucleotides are TGTGCCAGCAGCCCCCATGTCCAAGAGACCCAGTACTTC. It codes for CASSPHVQETQYF.

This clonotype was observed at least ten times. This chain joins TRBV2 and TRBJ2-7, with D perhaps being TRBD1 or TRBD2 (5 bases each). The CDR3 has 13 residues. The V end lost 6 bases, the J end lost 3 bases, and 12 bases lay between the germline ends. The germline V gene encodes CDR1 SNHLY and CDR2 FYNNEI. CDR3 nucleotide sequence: TGTGCCAGCAGGTCGGGACCCAGCTACGAGCAGTACTTC. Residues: CASRSGPSYEQYF. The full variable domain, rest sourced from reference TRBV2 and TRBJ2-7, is EPEVTQTPSHQVTQMGQEVILRCVPISNHLYFYWYRQILGQKVEFLVSFYNNEISEKSEIFDDQFSVERPDGSNFTLKIRSTKLEDSAMYFCASRSGPSYEQYFGPGTRLTVT.

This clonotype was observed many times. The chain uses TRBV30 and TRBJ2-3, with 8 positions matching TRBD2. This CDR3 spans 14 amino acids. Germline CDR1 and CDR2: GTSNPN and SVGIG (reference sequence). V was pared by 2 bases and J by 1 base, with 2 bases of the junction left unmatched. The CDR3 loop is CAWSYSGGTDTQYF. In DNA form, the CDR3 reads TGTGCCTGGAGTTATAGCGGGGGCACAGATACGCAGTATTTT. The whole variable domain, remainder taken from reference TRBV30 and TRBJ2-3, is SQTIHQWPATLVQPVGSPLSLECTVEGTSNPNLYWYRQAAGRGLQLLFYSVGIGQISSEVPQNLSASRPQDRQFILSSKKLLLSDSGFYLCAWSYSGGTDTQYFGPGTRLTVL.

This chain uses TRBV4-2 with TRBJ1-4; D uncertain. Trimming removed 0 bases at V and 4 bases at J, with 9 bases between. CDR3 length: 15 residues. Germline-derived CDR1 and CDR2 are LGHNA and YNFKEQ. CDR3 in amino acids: CASSQESQFNEKLFF. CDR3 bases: TGTGCCAGCAGCCAAGAGAGCCAGTTTAATGAAAAACTGTTTTTT.

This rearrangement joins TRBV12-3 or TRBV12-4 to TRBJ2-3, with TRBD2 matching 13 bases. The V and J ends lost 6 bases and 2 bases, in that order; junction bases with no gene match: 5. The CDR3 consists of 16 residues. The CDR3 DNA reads TGTGCCAGCAGGCCACTAGCGGGGGGGACCACAGATACGCAGTATTTT. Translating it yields CASRPLAGGTTDTQYF.

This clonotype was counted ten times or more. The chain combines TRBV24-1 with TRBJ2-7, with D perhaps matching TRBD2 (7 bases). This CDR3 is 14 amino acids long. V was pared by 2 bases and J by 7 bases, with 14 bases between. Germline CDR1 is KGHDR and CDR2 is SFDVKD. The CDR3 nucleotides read TGTGCCACCAGTGATTGGCGGGGGCGCGGTGAGCAGTACTTC. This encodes CATSDWRGRGEQYF.

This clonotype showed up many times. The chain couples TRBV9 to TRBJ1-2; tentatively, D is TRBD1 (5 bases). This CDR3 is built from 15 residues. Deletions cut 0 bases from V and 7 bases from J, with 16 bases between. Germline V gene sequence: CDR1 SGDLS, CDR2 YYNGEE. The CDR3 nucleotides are TGTGCCAGCAGCGTAGTAGGGGTCAGGGCGATTGGCTACACCTTC. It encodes CASSVVGVRAIGYTF.

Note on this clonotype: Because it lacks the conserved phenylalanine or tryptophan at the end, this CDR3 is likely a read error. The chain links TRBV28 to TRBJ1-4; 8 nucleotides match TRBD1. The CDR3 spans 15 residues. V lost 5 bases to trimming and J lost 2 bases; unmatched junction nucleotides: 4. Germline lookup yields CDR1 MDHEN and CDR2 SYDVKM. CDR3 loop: CASSHYRGTNEKLFL. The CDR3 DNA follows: TGTGCCAGCAGTCACTACAGGGGGACTAATGAAAAACTGTTTTTA.

CDR3 region: CACSIAGGPTDTQYF. DNA for the CDR3: TGTGCCTGCAGCATAGCGGGGGGCCCCACAGATACGCAGTATTTT. The chain recombines TRBV30 with TRBJ2-3; TRBD2 agrees at 10 bases. Looked up from germline, CDR1 is GTSNPN and CDR2 is SVGIG (reference sequence). CDR3 length: 15 residues. V dropped 6 bases and J dropped 2; count of bases not matched to a gene: 8.

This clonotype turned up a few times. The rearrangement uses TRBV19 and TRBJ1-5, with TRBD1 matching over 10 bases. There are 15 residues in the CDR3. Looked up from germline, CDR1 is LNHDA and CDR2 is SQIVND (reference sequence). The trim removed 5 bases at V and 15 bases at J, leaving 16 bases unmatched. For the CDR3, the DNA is TGTGCCAGTAGTGAAAGATTGACAGGGGGCGGCCTCCCGCATTTT. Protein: CASSERLTGGGLPHF.

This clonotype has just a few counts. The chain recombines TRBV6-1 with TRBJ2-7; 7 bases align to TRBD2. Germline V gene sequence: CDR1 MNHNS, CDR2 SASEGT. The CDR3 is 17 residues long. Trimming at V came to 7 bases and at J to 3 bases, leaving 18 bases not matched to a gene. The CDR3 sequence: CASTSLGGGSLGYEQYF. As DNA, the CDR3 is TGTGCCAGCACCTCACTCGGGGGAGGGTCTTTGGGCTACGAGCAGTACTTC.

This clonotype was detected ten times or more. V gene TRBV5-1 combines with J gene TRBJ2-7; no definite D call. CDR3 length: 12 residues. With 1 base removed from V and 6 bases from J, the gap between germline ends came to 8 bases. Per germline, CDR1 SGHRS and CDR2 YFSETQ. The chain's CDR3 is CASSLSLAEQYF. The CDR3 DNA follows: TGCGCCAGCAGCTTGTCCTTGGCCGAGCAGTACTTC.